This T cell receptor (beta chain) was observed in a study of T cell responses to AZD1222 COVID-19 vaccine. Notes on the study in general: The CD4 TCRs associated with vaccination extended across spike and predominated at 160-218 and 743-854. The sample set comprised mostly white British donors with more females, and clonal diversity was possibly underestimated. Two AZD1222 doses significantly raised spike-specific TCR breadth and depth over controls.

A note on this clone: Its antigen is unknown.

Repertoires were generated with immunoSEQ multiplex PCR, while TCRdb's copy carries only in-frame clones and drops some. The sample lists tens of thousands of clones, around 85% occurring once. This sequence was found in an adult in good health. Sample: peripheral blood, taken on day 0 of MenACWY control vaccination.

In DNA form, the CDR3 reads TGTGCCAGTAGTATAGCGCAACGGGCAAACACTGAAGCTTTCTTT. As protein: CASSIAQRANTEAFF. The V gene is TRBV19, the J gene TRBJ1-1; D remains ambiguous. Trimming left V 1 base short and J 2 bases short, with 11 bases between. The CDR3 is 15 residues long. Germline CDR1 and CDR2: LNHDA and SQIVND (reference sequence).